Shown below are 9 T cell receptor beta chains from a single sample sequenced in a study of blood T cells in healthy people across ages. Primed by a sample-barcoded 5' primer and a J-beta primer mix, a second PCR proceeded for about 6 to 12 cycles. TCRdb passed the 5' RACE reads through MiXCR, listing each CDR3 protein once. The sample yields around 870,000 distinct CDR3 sequences, more than 25% seen once. Input material: blood. The receptor set was obtained from a woman aged 80 or older in good health.

This sequence joins TRBV7-2 and TRBJ2-1, with D perhaps TRBD1 or TRBD2 (6 bases each). Germline CDR1 SGHTA, CDR2 FQGNSA. V was cut by 3 bases and J by 7 bases, with 19 bases left in between. CDR3 size: 16 residues. The chain's CDR3 is CASSFPEWGADNEQFF. As DNA, the CDR3 is TGTGCCAGCAGCTTCCCCGAATGGGGGGCTGATAATGAGCAGTTCTTC.

The chain employs TRBV5-1 and TRBJ2-3, with D maybe TRBD1 (6 bases). Trimming left V 1 base short and J 4 bases short, with 10 bases between. CDR3 length: 14 residues. Germline CDR1 reads SGHRS; CDR2 reads YFSETQ. CDR3 protein: CASSLWGPADTQYF. In nucleotides, the CDR3 is TGCGCCAGCAGCTTGTGGGGGCCAGCAGATACGCAGTATTTT.

Concerning this clonotype itself: This sequence may be a read error, since a much larger clone differs from it by one base. A read error is likely, as this CDR3 ends without the conserved phenylalanine or tryptophan. The V call is TRBV4-3, the J call TRBJ2-3; D is undetermined. Germline lookup yields CDR1 LGHNA and CDR2 YSLEER. The CDR3 covers 18 residues. Trimming removed 1 base at V and 0 bases at J, with 17 bases between. DNA for the CDR3: TGCGCCAGCAGCCAAGGGCAGCCCTTAAGGCTGAGCACAGATACGCAGTATTTG. Residues: CASSQGQPLRLSTDTQYL.

This clonotype was recorded at least ten times. The chain uses TRBV29-1 and TRBJ2-3; D gene ambiguous. Germline V gene data show CDR1 as SQVTM and CDR2 as ANQGSEA. The CDR3 consists of 13 residues. Deletions cut 3 bases from V and 5 bases from J, with 12 bases between. The CDR3 nucleotides read TGCAGCGTTGATGGGCTTCCCATAGATACGCAGTATTTT. It specifies CSVDGLPIDTQYF.

The chain combines TRBV24-1 with TRBJ2-2, with D possibly being TRBD1 (6 bases). V was cut by 4 bases and J by 5 bases, with 7 bases left in between. CDR3 length: 13 residues. Germline V gives CDR1 KGHDR, CDR2 SFDVKD. CDR3 coding DNA: TGTGCCACCAGTGACCAGGGGACCGGGGAGCTGTTTTTT. This encodes CATSDQGTGELFF.

This clonotype was seen a handful of times. The chain recombines TRBV12-3 or TRBV12-4 with TRBJ1-1; D is possibly TRBD1 (6 bases). The CDR3 runs 17 residues. Trimming removed 0 bases at V and 0 bases at J, with 14 bases between. The CDR3 protein is CASSLATGRRMNTEAFF. The CDR3 coding sequence is TGTGCCAGCAGTTTAGCAACAGGGCGAAGGATGAACACTGAAGCTTTCTTT.

The V call is TRBV30, the J call TRBJ2-6, with 7 bases matching TRBD1. The CDR3 has 15 residues. CDR1 and CDR2 (germline): GTSNPN, SVGIG (reference sequence). V lost 3 bases and J lost 4; bases outside the gene matches: 6. CDR3 sequence: CAWRRGRFGANVLTF. CDR3 coding DNA: TGTGCCTGGAGGAGGGGGCGTTTCGGGGCCAACGTCCTGACTTTC.

This clonotype appeared many times. The V gene is TRBV14, the J gene TRBJ2-5; a possible D gene is TRBD2 (6 bases). V lost 4 bases to trimming and J lost 3 bases, with 15 bases between them. Per the germline V gene, CDR1 is SGHDN and CDR2 is FVKESK. The CDR3 is made up of 15 amino acids. The CDR3 is CASSRGPGRKETQYF. CDR3 in DNA: TGTGCCAGCAGCCGAGGGCCTGGGAGGAAAGAGACCCAGTACTTC.

The chain combines TRBV6-2 or TRBV6-3 with TRBJ2-3, with 9 bases matching TRBD2. Germline loops: CDR1 MNHEY, CDR2 SVGEGT. This CDR3 region has 13 residues. V dropped 6 bases and J dropped 6; count of bases not matched to a gene: 4. CDR3 in DNA: TGTGCCAGCAGGCGGGGGGGCGGGGATACGCAGTATTTT. Translation gives CASRRGGGDTQYF.